This TCR beta chain derives from a study of T cells in Graves' hyperthyroidism and ophthalmopathy. Using RNA transcripts as the source, TCR beta CDR3 regions were amplified. The primer set for the first-round RT-PCR of the TCR CDR3 was HTBI. TCRdb ran MiXCR on the multiplex PCR reads and lists one entry per CDR3 protein. The data show some 720,000 distinct CDR3 sequences, with around 15% seen just once and around 7.7% held by the top ten. This clonotype was seen repeatedly, ten times or more. What it binds is not known. CDR3 length: 13 residues. From germline, CDR1 is SGHRS and CDR2 YFSETQ. With V trimmed by 7 bases and J by 6 bases, 8 bases remained unmatched. Study findings and constraints: Blood also held most thyroid clonotypes expanded beyond 0.001.

Among the patients, aged 18 to 65, hyperthyroidism was newly diagnosed and had lasted under 2 months. The clonotype comes from a man aged 18 to 30 with Graves' hyperthyroidism. V usage is TRBV5-1 and J usage is TRBJ2-7; 9 bases fit TRBD2. The sample was blood. The DNA for the CDR3 is TGCGCCAGCTATCGATCTAGCGGGGCCGAGCAGTACTTC. It specifies CASYRSSGAEQYF.